A selection of T cell receptor beta chains follows, all from one sample in a study of blood T cell repertoires in COVID-19. Method: immunoSEQ multiplex PCR; TCRdb's copy keeps in-frame clones and lacks some. The data contain some 270,000 clones, approximately 90% of them seen just once; the ten biggest clones take up more than 0.75%. The sequenced sample was peripheral blood. The origin of the receptors is a young man with acute or convalescent COVID-19. Each CDR3 is given with its conserved first and last residue. D genes are given only for firm matches. Clone sizes are given selectively: once, few, many, or a class where the clone is expanded.

CDR3 length,clone size,J gene,V gene,D gene,CDR3 protein,CDR3 DNA
15,once,TRBJ1-4,TRBV19,.,CASSAYFVGGEKLFF,TGTGCCAGTAGTGCCTACTTCGTTGGGGGGGAAAAACTGTTTTTT
13,once,TRBJ2-7,TRBV10-1,TRBD1,CASSHRGLHEQYF,TGCGCCAGCAGCCACAGGGGTCTCCACGAGCAGTACTTC
14,.,TRBJ1-5,TRBV6-5,.,CASSPAGTDQPQHF,TGTGCCAGCAGTCCCGCAGGTACGGATCAGCCCCAGCATTTT
15,.,TRBJ2-1,TRBV9,TRBD2,CASSVFTSGLNEQFF,TGTGCCAGCAGCGTATTTACTAGCGGACTCAATGAGCAGTTCTTC
17,.,TRBJ1-4,TRBV29-1,TRBD1,CSVEKSSPGQGGEKLFF,TGCAGCGTCGAAAAGTCGTCCCCGGGACAGGGAGGTGAAAAACTGTTTTTT
13,once,TRBJ2-1,TRBV30,TRBD2,CAWSSGMDNEQFF,TGTGCCTGGAGCAGCGGGATGGACAATGAGCAGTTCTTC
13,.,TRBJ1-6,TRBV10-3,.,CAIMRDSNSPLHF,TGTGCCATCATGAGAGACTCCAATTCACCCCTCCACTTT
16,.,TRBJ2-7,TRBV18,.,CASSPRTGGPGDEQYF,TGTGCCAGCTCACCACGGACGGGGGGCCCTGGGGACGAGCAGTACTTC
14,.,TRBJ2-1,TRBV7-2,TRBD1,CASIQGAAYNEQFF,TGTGCCAGCATCCAGGGGGCGGCCTACAATGAGCAGTTCTTC
14,.,TRBJ1-3,TRBV11-1,.,CASSSTVSGNTIYF,TGTGCCAGCAGTTCGACAGTCTCTGGAAACACCATATATTTT
11,.,TRBJ2-1,TRBV3-1/TRBV3-2,.,CASGALGLLFF,TGTGCCAGCGGTGCTTTGGGACTTTTGTTCTTC
14,.,TRBJ1-1,TRBV5-6,.,CASRTLLGNTEAFF,TGTGCCAGCAGGACTCTTCTGGGGAACACTGAAGCTTTCTTT
15,.,TRBJ2-3,TRBV7-8,TRBD2,CASSFKRERTDTQYF,TGTGCCAGCAGCTTTAAGCGGGAGCGCACAGATACGCAGTATTTT
16,.,TRBJ2-2,TRBV9,TRBD2,CASSVVGLAGPGELFF,TGTGCCAGCAGCGTAGTTGGACTAGCGGGACCCGGGGAGCTGTTTTTT
15,.,TRBJ2-3,TRBV5-8,TRBD2,CASSSAGGRSDTQYF,TGTGCCAGCAGCTCCGCGGGGGGGAGGTCAGATACGCAGTATTTT
15,.,TRBJ2-7,TRBV18,TRBD1,CASSPGDRGPYEQYF,TGTGCCAGCTCACCAGGGGACAGGGGCCCCTACGAGCAGTACTTC
13,once,TRBJ1-3,TRBV12-3/TRBV12-4,.,CASSSDRGNTIYF,TGTGCCAGCAGTTCCGACAGGGGAAACACCATATATTTT
15,.,TRBJ2-6,TRBV19,.,CASSGQFSGANVLTF,TGTGCCAGTAGCGGACAGTTCTCTGGGGCCAACGTCCTGACTTTC
13,.,TRBJ1-2,TRBV28,TRBD1,CASQPTGIYGYTF,TGTGCCAGCCAACCGACAGGGATCTATGGCTACACCTTC
15,once,TRBJ2-1,TRBV6-5,TRBD2,CASRPSSGGVNEQFF,TGTGCCAGCAGGCCCTCGAGCGGGGGGGTCAATGAGCAGTTCTTC
12,.,TRBJ1-2,TRBV11-1,.,CASGQGYYGYTF,TGTGCCAGCGGTCAGGGGTACTATGGCTACACCTTC
14,once,TRBJ2-5,TRBV7-9,TRBD2,CASSKGLAGETQYF,TGTGCCAGCAGCAAGGGACTAGCGGGAGAGACCCAGTACTTC
17,.,TRBJ2-4,TRBV2,TRBD1,CASSRQARGLAKNIQYF,TGTGCCAGCAGTCGACAGGCCAGGGGGCTAGCCAAAAACATTCAGTACTTC
15,.,TRBJ2-1,TRBV30,TRBD2,CAWSRLAGSYNEQFF,TGTGCCTGGAGTAGGCTAGCGGGCTCCTACAATGAGCAGTTCTTC
14,.,TRBJ1-4,TRBV18,.,CASSPSLSNEKLFF,TGTGCCAGCTCACCTTCTTTGTCTAATGAAAAACTGTTTTTT
16,.,TRBJ2-5,TRBV5-1,TRBD2,CASSPRLAGNQETQYF,TGCGCCAGCAGCCCTAGACTAGCGGGGAACCAAGAGACCCAGTACTTC
13,.,TRBJ2-1,TRBV6-1,.,CASSDPFRNEQFF,TGTGCCAGCAGTGACCCATTTCGGAATGAGCAGTTCTTC
15,.,TRBJ2-1,TRBV6-6,TRBD2,CASGKAGEHSNEQFF,TGTGCCAGCGGGAAAGCGGGGGAGCACTCCAATGAGCAGTTCTTC
14,.,TRBJ1-5,TRBV2,TRBD1,CASSGTGSGQPQHF,TGTGCCAGCAGCGGGACAGGGAGCGGTCAGCCCCAGCATTTT
14,few,TRBJ1-1,TRBV10-1,.,CASRSLRTDLEAFF,TGCGCCAGCAGATCCCTACGGACAGACCTAGAAGCTTTCTTT
13,.,TRBJ2-5,TRBV11-1,.,CASSEQAQETQYF,TGTGCCAGCAGCGAACAGGCCCAAGAGACCCAGTACTTC
15,.,TRBJ2-3,TRBV4-1,TRBD2,CASSQIAGGPDTQYF,TGCGCCAGCAGCCAGATAGCGGGAGGCCCAGATACGCAGTATTTT
13,.,TRBJ2-4,TRBV28,TRBD1,CASSFQGANIQYF,TGTGCCAGCAGTTTTCAGGGGGCGAACATTCAGTACTTC
13,once,TRBJ2-5,TRBV28,TRBD2,CASIAGVTQTQYF,TGTGCCAGCATAGCGGGAGTGACGCAGACCCAGTACTTC
19,.,TRBJ2-3,TRBV7-3,TRBD2,CASSLTGLAGRGSTDTQYF,TGTGCCAGCAGCTTAACAGGCCTAGCGGGAAGGGGCAGCACAGATACGCAGTATTTT
15,.,TRBJ2-1,TRBV7-8,.,CASSLAGANYNEQFF,TGTGCCAGCAGCTTAGCGGGGGCCAACTACAATGAGCAGTTCTTC
17,.,TRBJ1-5,TRBV19,TRBD1,CASSNTQLRQGSQPQHF,TGTGCCAGTAGTAACACTCAGCTAAGACAGGGGAGTCAGCCCCAGCATTTT
14,.,TRBJ1-1,TRBV19,.,CASSRRGENTEAFF,TGTGCCAGTAGTCGACGCGGGGAGAACACTGAAGCTTTCTTT
16,.,TRBJ2-1,TRBV19,.,CASSPPGRGGYNEQFF,TGTGCCAGTAGTCCTCCCGGAAGGGGGGGATACAATGAGCAGTTCTTC
21,.,TRBJ2-3,TRBV15,.,CATSRDGGQSSGSFRTDTQYF,TGTGCCACCAGCAGAGATGGGGGACAGAGTAGCGGTTCGTTTAGGACAGATACGCAGTATTTT
15,.,TRBJ1-2,TRBV5-1,TRBD1,CASSLVGTGDYGYTF,TGCGCCAGCAGCTTGGTGGGGACAGGGGATTATGGCTACACCTTC
14,.,TRBJ1-5,TRBV5-1,.,CASSLAGGNQPQHF,TGCGCCAGCAGCTTGGCTGGGGGGAATCAGCCCCAGCATTTT
16,.,TRBJ2-1,TRBV18,TRBD2,CASSQTSGGSYNEQFF,TGTGCCAGCTCTCAGACTAGCGGGGGCTCCTACAATGAGCAGTTCTTC
13,.,TRBJ2-1,TRBV11-2,.,CASSLTSGVEQFF,TGTGCCAGCAGCTTAACCTCAGGGGTTGAGCAGTTCTTC
16,.,TRBJ2-1,TRBV5-6,TRBD2,CASSPKGLAGNNEQFF,TGTGCCAGCAGCCCAAAGGGACTAGCGGGTAACAATGAGCAGTTCTTC
15,.,TRBJ2-6,TRBV5-4,.,CASSTAPSGANVLTF,TGTGCCAGCAGCACTGCACCATCTGGGGCCAACGTCCTGACTTTC
20,once,TRBJ1-6,TRBV6-1,TRBD1,CASSGSTGQAIRTYNSPLHF,TGTGCCAGCAGTGGTTCCACGGGACAGGCGATTCGAACTTATAATTCACCCCTCCACTTT
12,.,TRBJ2-7,TRBV28,.,CASSSDSYEQYF,TGTGCCAGCAGTTCAGACAGCTACGAGCAGTACTTC
14,.,TRBJ1-5,TRBV19,.,CASSIQGSGQPQHF,TGTGCCAGTAGTATACAGGGATCAGGCCAGCCCCAGCATTTT
15,.,TRBJ1-2,TRBV7-9,TRBD1,CASSSLRGNAVGYTF,TGTGCCAGCAGCTCCCTCAGGGGGAATGCGGTCGGCTACACCTTC
12,.,TRBJ1-1,TRBV5-8,.,CASILQRPTAFF,TGTGCCAGCATCTTACAGCGGCCTACCGCTTTCTTT
17,.,TRBJ2-3,TRBV10-1,TRBD2,CASGRLAGGRCTDTQYF,TGCGCCAGCGGCAGACTAGCGGGGGGGCGGTGCACAGATACGCAGTATTTT
14,.,TRBJ2-5,TRBV5-4,.,CASSLGSFQETQYF,TGTGCCAGCAGCTTGGGTAGTTTCCAAGAGACCCAGTACTTC
13,.,TRBJ2-1,TRBV2,.,CASSLQKFNEQFF,TGTGCCAGCAGTTTACAGAAGTTCAATGAGCAGTTCTTC
14,.,TRBJ1-5,TRBV6-5,.,CASSYSAGNQPQHF,TGTGCCAGCAGTTACTCGGCAGGCAATCAGCCCCAGCATTTT
14,.,TRBJ1-2,TRBV5-1,.,CASSLQALNYGYTF,TGCGCCAGCAGCTTACAGGCTCTCAACTATGGCTACACCTTC